A single sample gave rise to the 5 T cell receptor beta chains below, sequenced in a study of identical twins. TCRdb independently ran MiXCR on the 5' RACE reads; one entry per CDR3 protein. The sample includes about 200,000 distinct CDR3 sequences, about a sixth of them seen just once. The sample was also reused in another study, on T cells expressing NK-cell markers.

Sequencing was done on a sample of CD8+ T cells sorted from blood. Receptor source: a woman between 18 and 29 years old in good health.

The chain is built from TRBV7-8 and TRBJ2-7; TRBD2 matches 7 bases. The V segment lost 0 bases and the J segment 3 bases; nucleotides outside the gene matches: 8. The CDR3 extends over 16 amino acids. Germline V lookup: CDR1 SGHVS, CDR2 FQNEAQ. The CDR3 here is CASSLAPGLPLYEQYF. The CDR3 bases are TGTGCCAGCAGCTTAGCCCCGGGACTACCGCTCTACGAGCAGTACTTC.

This clonotype was counted only a few times. This chain connects TRBV12-3 or TRBV12-4 to TRBJ2-7; D is unclear. Trimming cost V 4 bases and J 1 base, with 11 bases left between them. This CDR3 contains 14 residues. CDR3 residues: CASSSEERSYEQYF. The DNA for the CDR3 is TGTGCCAGCAGTTCTGAAGAAAGATCCTACGAGCAGTACTTC.

There are a few counts of this clonotype. The CDR3 coding sequence is TGCAGTGGAAGCCCCGGGACTAGCAATGAGCAGTTCTTC. This gives the protein CSGSPGTSNEQFF. This sequence joins TRBV20-1 and TRBJ2-1; 8 bases align to TRBD2. The CDR3 consists of 13 residues. Germline V gives CDR1 DFQATT, CDR2 SNEGSKA (reference sequence). The V gene end was trimmed by 7 bases and the J gene end by 6 bases; junction bases not matched to a gene: 8.

This clonotype has more than one count but fewer than ten. The chain is built from TRBV12-3 or TRBV12-4 and TRBJ2-4; D assignment may be TRBD1 or TRBD2 (5 bases each). Deletions cut 4 bases from V and 0 bases from J, with 19 bases between. This CDR3 spans 18 amino acids. CDR3 coding DNA: TGTGCCAGCAGTTCCTACCTCGGGACCGAACTAGCCAAAAACATTCAGTACTTC. This sequence encodes CASSSYLGTELAKNIQYF.

The genes are TRBV11-3 and TRBJ2-7; D is ambiguous. The CDR3 sequence is 11 residues long. Trimming pared 2 bases from V and 8 bases from J, leaving 7 bases between. Germline V gene data show CDR1 as SGHNT and CDR2 as YENEEA. The CDR3 DNA sequence: TGTGCCAGCAGCTTAATGCTACAGCAGTACTTC. Translation gives CASSLMLQQYF.